This entry concerns a single T cell receptor (beta chain). The antigen remains unidentified. The sample is drawn from a study of response to subunit inactivated influenza vaccine. The CDR3 has 13 residues. J gave up 5 bases and V 4 bases, and 3 bases lay outside the gene matches. In germline, CDR1 is MNHNY, CDR2 SVGAGI (reference sequence). Study-level findings and limits: Authors suggested each seasonal influenza vaccination recruits few new T cells.

One entry per CDR3 protein, called by TCRdb with MiXCR from the RT-PCR reads. In the table there are around 520,000 distinct CDR3 sequences, 12% of which are singletons. V gene TRBV6-6 combines with J gene TRBJ2-7; 9 bases fit TRBD2. The receptor was derived from a man aged 45-65 years who received an inactivated influenza vaccine. The sample in question was PBMCs from blood, obtained on the day of vaccination. As DNA, the CDR3 is TGTGCCAGCAGTTTCGGACTAGCGAACGAGCAGTACTTC. Its protein is CASSFGLANEQYF.